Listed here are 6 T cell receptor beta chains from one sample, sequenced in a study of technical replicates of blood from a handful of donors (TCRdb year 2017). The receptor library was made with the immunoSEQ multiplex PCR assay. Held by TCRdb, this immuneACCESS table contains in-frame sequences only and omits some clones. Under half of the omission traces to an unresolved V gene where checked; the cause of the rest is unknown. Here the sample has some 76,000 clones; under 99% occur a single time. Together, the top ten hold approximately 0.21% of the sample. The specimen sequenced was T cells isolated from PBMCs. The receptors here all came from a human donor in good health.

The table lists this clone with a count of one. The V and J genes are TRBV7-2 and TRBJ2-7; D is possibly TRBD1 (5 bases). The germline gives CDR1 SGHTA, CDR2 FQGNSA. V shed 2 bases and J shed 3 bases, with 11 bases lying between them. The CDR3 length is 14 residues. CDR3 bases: TGTGCCAGCAGCTTAAGCAGGGAACTCTACGAGCAGTACTTC. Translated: CASSLSRELYEQYF.

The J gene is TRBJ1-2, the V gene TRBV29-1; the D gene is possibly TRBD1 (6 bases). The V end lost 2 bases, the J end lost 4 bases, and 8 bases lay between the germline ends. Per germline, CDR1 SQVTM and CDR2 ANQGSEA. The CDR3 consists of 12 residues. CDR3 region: CSVEPGAYGYTF. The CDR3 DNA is TGCAGCGTTGAACCAGGGGCCTATGGCTACACCTTC.

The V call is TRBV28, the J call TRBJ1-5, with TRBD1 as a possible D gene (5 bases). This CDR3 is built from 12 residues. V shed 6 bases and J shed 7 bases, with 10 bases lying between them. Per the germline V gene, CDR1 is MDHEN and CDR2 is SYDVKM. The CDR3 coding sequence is TGTGCCAGCAGGCCCGGGGGGCAGCCCCAGCATTTT. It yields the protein CASRPGGQPQHF.

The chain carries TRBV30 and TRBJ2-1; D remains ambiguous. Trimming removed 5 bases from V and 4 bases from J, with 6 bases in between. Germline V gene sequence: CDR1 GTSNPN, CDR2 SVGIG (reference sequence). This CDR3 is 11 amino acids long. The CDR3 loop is CAWDLYNEQFF. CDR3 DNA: TGTGCCTGGGACTTATACAATGAGCAGTTCTTC.

The chain's CDR3 is CASARKTGEDEKLFF. The CDR3 coding sequence is TGTGCCAGCGCACGGAAGACAGGGGAGGACGAAAAACTGTTTTTT. This chain uses TRBV21-1 with TRBJ1-4; the table's D call, TRBD1, has no DNA check behind it. TRBV21-1 is flagged as a pseudogene. There are 15 residues in the CDR3.

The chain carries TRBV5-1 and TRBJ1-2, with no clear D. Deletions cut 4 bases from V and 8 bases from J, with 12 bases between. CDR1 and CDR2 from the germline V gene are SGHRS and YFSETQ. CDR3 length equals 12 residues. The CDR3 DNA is TGCGCCAGCAGCGAGAGACTAGGCGGCTACACCTTC. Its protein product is CASSERLGGYTF.